The clone carrying this TCR beta chain was recorded a few times. These data come from a study of STAT5B mutations in CD4+ large granular lymphocyte leukemia. TCRdb's table, derived via immunoSEQ multiplex PCR, lists solely in-frame clones and lacks some. The sample yields 30,000 or so clones, 70% to 75% seen once. Germline V CDR1 and CDR2: GTSNPN, SVGIG (reference sequence). This CDR3 is 13 amino acids long. Trimming pared 3 bases from V and 7 bases from J, leaving 12 bases between. The sequence came from a human donor in good health. Specimen: CD4+ T cells from blood buffy coats. The chain couples TRBV30 to TRBJ1-4; tentative D call: TRBD1 (5 bases). This chain's CDR3 is CAWSGGRGEKLFF. CDR3 DNA: TGTGCCTGGAGCGGTGGGAGGGGTGAAAAACTGTTTTTT.